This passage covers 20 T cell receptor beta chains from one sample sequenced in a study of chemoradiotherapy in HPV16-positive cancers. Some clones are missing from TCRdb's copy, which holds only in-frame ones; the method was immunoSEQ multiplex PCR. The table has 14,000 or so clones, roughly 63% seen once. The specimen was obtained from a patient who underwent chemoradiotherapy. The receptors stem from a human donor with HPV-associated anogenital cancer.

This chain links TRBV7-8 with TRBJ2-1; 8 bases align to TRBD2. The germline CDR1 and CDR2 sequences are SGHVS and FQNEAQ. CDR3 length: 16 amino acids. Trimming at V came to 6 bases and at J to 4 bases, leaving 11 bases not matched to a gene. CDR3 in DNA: TGTGCCAGCAGTTATCGGGGGGGCGGAGGGTACAATGAGCAGTTCTTC. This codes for CASSYRGGGGYNEQFF.

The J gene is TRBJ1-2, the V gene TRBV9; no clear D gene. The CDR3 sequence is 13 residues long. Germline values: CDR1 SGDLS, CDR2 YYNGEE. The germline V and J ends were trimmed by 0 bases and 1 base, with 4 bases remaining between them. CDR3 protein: CASSVDDNYGYTF. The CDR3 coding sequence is TGTGCCAGCAGCGTAGACGATAACTATGGCTACACCTTC.

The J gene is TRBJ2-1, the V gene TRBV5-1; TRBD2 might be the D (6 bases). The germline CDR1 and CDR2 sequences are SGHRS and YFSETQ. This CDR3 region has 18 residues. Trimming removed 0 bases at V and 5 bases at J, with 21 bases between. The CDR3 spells CASSLDVARGVRNNEQFF. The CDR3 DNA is TGCGCCAGCAGCTTGGATGTTGCGCGGGGCGTCCGAAACAATGAGCAGTTCTTC. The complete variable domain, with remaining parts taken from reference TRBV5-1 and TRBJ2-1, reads KAGVTQTPRYLIKTRGQQVTLSCSPISGHRSVSWYQQTPGQGLQFLFEYFSETQRNKGNFPGRFSGRQFSNSRSEMNVSTLELGDSALYLCASSLDVARGVRNNEQFFGPGTRLTVL.

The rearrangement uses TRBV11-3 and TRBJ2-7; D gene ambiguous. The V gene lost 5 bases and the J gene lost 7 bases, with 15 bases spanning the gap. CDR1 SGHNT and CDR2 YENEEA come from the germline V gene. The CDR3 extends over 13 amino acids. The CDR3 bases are TGTGCCAGCAGCCCCAGTATGAAGAGGGAGCAGTACTTC. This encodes CASSPSMKREQYF.

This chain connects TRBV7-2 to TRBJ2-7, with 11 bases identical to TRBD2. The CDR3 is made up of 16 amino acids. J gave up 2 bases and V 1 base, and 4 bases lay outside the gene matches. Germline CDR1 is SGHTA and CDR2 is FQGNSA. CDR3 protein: CASSLEASGGPYEQYF. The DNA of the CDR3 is TGTGCCAGCAGCTTAGAGGCTAGCGGGGGGCCCTACGAGCAGTACTTC.

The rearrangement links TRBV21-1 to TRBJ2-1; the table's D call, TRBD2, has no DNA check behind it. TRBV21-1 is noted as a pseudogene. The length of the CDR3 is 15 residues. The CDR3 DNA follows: TGTGCCAGCACTCCGGTAGCGGGGGATTACAATGAGCAGTTCTTC. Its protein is CASTPVAGDYNEQFF.

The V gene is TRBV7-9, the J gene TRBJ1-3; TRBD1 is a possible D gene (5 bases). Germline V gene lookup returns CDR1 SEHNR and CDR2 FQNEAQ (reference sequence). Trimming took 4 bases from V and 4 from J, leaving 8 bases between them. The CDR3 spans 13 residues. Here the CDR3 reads CASSSEGGNTIYF. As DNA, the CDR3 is TGTGCCAGCAGCTCAGAGGGGGGAAACACCATATATTTT.

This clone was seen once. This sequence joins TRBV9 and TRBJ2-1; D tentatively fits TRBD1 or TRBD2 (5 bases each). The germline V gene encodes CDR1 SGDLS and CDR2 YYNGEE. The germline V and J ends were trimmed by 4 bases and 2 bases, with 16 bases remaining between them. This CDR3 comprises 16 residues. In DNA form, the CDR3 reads TGTGCCAGCAGCTCGTACGGGACCGCGACCTACAATGAGCAGTTCTTC. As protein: CASSSYGTATYNEQFF.

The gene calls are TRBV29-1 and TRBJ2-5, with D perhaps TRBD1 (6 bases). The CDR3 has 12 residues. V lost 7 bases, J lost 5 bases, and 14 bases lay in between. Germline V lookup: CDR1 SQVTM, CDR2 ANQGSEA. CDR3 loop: CSAKGDGETQYF. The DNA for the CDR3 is TGCAGCGCAAAGGGGGACGGGGAGACCCAGTACTTC.

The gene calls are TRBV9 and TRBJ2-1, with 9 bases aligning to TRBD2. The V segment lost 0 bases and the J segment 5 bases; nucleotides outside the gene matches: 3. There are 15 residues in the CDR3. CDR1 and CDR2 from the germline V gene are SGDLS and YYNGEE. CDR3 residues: CASSVGAGGNNEQFF. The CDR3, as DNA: TGTGCCAGCAGCGTAGGGGCGGGGGGGAACAATGAGCAGTTCTTC.

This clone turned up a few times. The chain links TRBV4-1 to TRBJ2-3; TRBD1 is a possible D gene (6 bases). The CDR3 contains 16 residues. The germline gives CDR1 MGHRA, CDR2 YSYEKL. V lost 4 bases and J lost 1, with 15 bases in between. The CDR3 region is CASSPSPGDRTDTQYF. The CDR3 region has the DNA TGCGCCAGCAGCCCCTCCCCAGGGGACCGCACAGATACGCAGTATTTT.

The CDR3 nucleotides read TGTGCCAGCAGCTTCGGAGAGAACACTGAAGCTTTCTTT. Residues: CASSFGENTEAFF. The chain carries TRBV11-2 and TRBJ1-1; D is uncertain. Germline V lookup: CDR1 SGHAT, CDR2 FQNNGV. Trimming removed 3 bases at V and 1 base at J, with 6 bases between. CDR3 length: 13 residues.

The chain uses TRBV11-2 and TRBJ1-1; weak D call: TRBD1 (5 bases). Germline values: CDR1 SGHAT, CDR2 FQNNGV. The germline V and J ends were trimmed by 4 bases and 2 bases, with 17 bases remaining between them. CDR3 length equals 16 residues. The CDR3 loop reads CASSWPSGSINTEAFF. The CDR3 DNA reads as TGTGCCAGCAGCTGGCCCTCAGGGTCTATCAACACTGAAGCTTTCTTT.

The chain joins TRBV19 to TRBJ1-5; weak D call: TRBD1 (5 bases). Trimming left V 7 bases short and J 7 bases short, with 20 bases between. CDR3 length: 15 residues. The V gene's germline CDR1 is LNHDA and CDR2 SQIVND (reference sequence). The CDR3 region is CASTKSWGGGQPQHF. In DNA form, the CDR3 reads TGTGCCAGTACCAAAAGTTGGGGGGGTGGCCAGCCCCAGCATTTT.

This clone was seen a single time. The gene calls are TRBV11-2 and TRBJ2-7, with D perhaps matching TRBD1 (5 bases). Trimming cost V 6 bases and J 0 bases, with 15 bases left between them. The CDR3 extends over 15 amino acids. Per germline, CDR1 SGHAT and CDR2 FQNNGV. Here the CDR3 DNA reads TGTGCCAGCAGTTCAAGGGGCCCGACCTCCTACGAGCAGTACTTC. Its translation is CASSSRGPTSYEQYF.

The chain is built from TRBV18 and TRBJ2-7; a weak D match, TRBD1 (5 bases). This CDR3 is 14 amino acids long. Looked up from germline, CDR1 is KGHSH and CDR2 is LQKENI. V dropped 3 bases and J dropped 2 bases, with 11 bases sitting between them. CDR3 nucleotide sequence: TGTGCCAGCTCACCGCCAGGGTCCCCCTACGAGCAGTACTTC. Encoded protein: CASSPPGSPYEQYF.

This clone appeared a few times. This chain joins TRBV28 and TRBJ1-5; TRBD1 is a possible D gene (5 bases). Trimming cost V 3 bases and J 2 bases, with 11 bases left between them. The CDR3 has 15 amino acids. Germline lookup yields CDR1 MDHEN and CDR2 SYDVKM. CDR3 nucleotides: TGTGCCAGCAGTTTGGGGGGGTCGGGCAATCAGCCCCAGCATTTT. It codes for CASSLGGSGNQPQHF.

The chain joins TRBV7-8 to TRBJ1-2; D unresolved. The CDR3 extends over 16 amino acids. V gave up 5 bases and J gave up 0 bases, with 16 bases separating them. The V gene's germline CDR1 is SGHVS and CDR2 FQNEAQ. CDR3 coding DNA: TGTGCCAGCAGCCCCGACCCTGGGAAGGCTAACTATGGCTACACCTTC. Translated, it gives CASSPDPGKANYGYTF.

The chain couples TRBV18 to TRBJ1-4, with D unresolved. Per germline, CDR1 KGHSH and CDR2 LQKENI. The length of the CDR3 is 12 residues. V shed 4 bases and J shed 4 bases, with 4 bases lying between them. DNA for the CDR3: TGTGCCAGCTCACTCTTTAATGAAAAACTGTTTTTT. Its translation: CASSLFNEKLFF.

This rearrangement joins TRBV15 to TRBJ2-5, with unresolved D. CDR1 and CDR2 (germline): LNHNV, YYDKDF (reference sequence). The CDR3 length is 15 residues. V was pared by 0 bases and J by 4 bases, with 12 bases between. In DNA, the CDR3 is TGTGCCACCAGCAGAGATAAGGGCCTCGGAGAGACCCAGTACTTC. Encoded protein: CATSRDKGLGETQYF.